This passage covers 22 T cell receptor beta chains from one sample sequenced in a study of blood T cell repertoires in COVID-19. Method: immunoSEQ multiplex PCR; TCRdb's copy keeps in-frame clones and lacks some. The sample holds more than 45,000 clones, approximately 90% seen once. Source material: peripheral blood. The receptors shown here come from a man between 60 and 75 years old with acute or convalescent COVID-19.

This chain connects TRBV19 to TRBJ2-1; 9 bases agree with TRBD1. The length of the CDR3 is 15 residues. The junction had 9 bases not matched to a gene; V was cut back by 6 bases and J by 6 bases. The germline V gene has CDR1 LNHDA and CDR2 SQIVND (reference sequence). The CDR3 sequence is CASRGAGQGRNEQFF. DNA of the CDR3: TGTGCCAGTAGAGGCGCGGGACAGGGCCGCAATGAGCAGTTCTTC.

This chain connects TRBV10-3 to TRBJ2-5, with 8 bases identical to TRBD2. The CDR3 sequence is 20 residues long. Germline values: CDR1 ENHRY, CDR2 SYGVKD. V gave up 0 bases and J gave up 4 bases; unmatched junction bases: 19. The CDR3 DNA reads TGTGCCATCAGTGAGTCCCAGGGGTCGCTACTAGCGGAGGGGAGAGAGACCCAGTACTTC. Translated, it gives CAISESQGSLLAEGRETQYF.

This sequence joins TRBV7-3 and TRBJ1-1; TRBD1 might be the D (6 bases). CDR3 length equals 13 residues. Germline-derived CDR1 and CDR2 are SGHTA and FQGTGA. Trimming pared 2 bases from V and 4 bases from J, leaving 8 bases between. CDR3 bases: TGTGCCAGCAGCTTAGAACAGGGCACTGAAGCTTTCTTT. This codes for CASSLEQGTEAFF.

The chain employs TRBV28 and TRBJ2-1; 7 bases fit TRBD2. CDR3 length: 14 amino acids. Per the germline V gene, CDR1 is MDHEN and CDR2 is SYDVKM. Germline trimming cut 3 bases from V and 15 bases from J; bases unmatched to any gene: 14. CDR3 in DNA: TGTGCCAGCAGTTTGGGAGGGCGGTCGGACTGGAGGTTCTTC. The encoded protein is CASSLGGRSDWRFF.

The CDR3 region is CASSLRSDYGYTF. The CDR3 DNA reads as TGTGCCAGCAGTTTAAGGAGTGACTATGGCTACACCTTC. V is TRBV28 and J is TRBJ1-2; D not resolved. This CDR3 has 13 residues. Germline CDR1 MDHEN, CDR2 SYDVKM. The germline V and J ends were trimmed by 2 bases and 3 bases, with 7 bases remaining between them.

The chain carries TRBV6-2 or TRBV6-3 and TRBJ2-7; possibly TRBD1 for D (6 bases). Germline loops: CDR1 MNHEY, CDR2 SVGEGT. Trimming cost V 6 bases and J 2 bases, with 11 bases left between them. This CDR3 has 13 amino acids. The CDR3 here is CASSQWTAYEQYF. DNA of the CDR3: TGTGCCAGCAGCCAATGGACAGCCTACGAGCAGTACTTC.

The V call is TRBV4-1, the J call TRBJ1-1; unclear D gene. The CDR3 spans 13 residues. The germline V gene encodes CDR1 MGHRA and CDR2 YSYEKL. Between the trimmed V and J ends, which lost 0 bases and 8 bases, there was a span of 10 bases. The chain's CDR3 is CASSQDGVTEAFF. The CDR3 DNA reads as TGCGCCAGCAGCCAAGATGGAGTAACCGAAGCTTTCTTT.

Notes on this clone: The junction departs from the called germline gene at one end, perhaps through a read error. The V gene is TRBV29-1, the J gene TRBJ2-7, with a weak D call TRBD2 (5 bases). The CDR3 is 14 residues long. Germline CDR1 SQVTM, CDR2 ANQGSEA. DNA for the CDR3: TGCAGCGTCGAAGGACTGCCGAACTCCTACGAGCAGTACTTC. It yields the protein CSVEGLPNSYEQYF.

This chain connects TRBV7-9 to TRBJ2-5; D is undetermined. V shed 3 bases and J shed 1 base, with 9 bases lying between them. The CDR3 is 14 amino acids. Germline V gene lookup returns CDR1 SEHNR and CDR2 FQNEAQ (reference sequence). CDR3 protein: CASSFDSLQETQYF. The CDR3 bases are TGTGCCAGCAGCTTCGACTCGCTCCAAGAGACCCAGTACTTC.

V and J are TRBV5-5 and TRBJ1-4, with D unresolved. The germline CDR1 and CDR2 sequences are SGHKS and YYEKEE (reference sequence). The V and J ends lost 4 bases and 8 bases respectively, with 15 bases between them. The CDR3 has 14 residues. The CDR3 nucleotides read TGTGCCAGCAGCACCGGCCGGAGGGAAGAAAAACTGTTTTTT. Translated: CASSTGRREEKLFF.

J is TRBJ1-2 and V is TRBV30; 9 positions agree with TRBD1. The CDR3 is made up of 15 amino acids. The germline CDR1 and CDR2 sequences are GTSNPN and SVGIG (reference sequence). Trimming at V came to 6 bases and at J to 8 bases, leaving 16 bases not matched to a gene. The CDR3 protein is CACPTLGTGGDGYTF. The CDR3 DNA reads as TGTGCCTGTCCCACCCTGGGTACAGGGGGCGACGGCTACACCTTC.

This chain links TRBV18 with TRBJ2-7; 10 bases are a match to TRBD2. Germline V gene data show CDR1 as KGHSH and CDR2 as LQKENI. CDR3 length: 15 amino acids. Unmatched junction bases numbered 11, after V lost 6 bases and J lost 6 bases. Here the CDR3 reads CASSPTGLADSEQYF. CDR3 nucleotides: TGTGCCAGCTCCCCAACTGGACTAGCGGATAGCGAGCAGTACTTC.

The rearrangement links TRBV5-6 to TRBJ1-1, with D uncertain. Germline CDR1 and CDR2: SGHDT and YYEEEE. The CDR3 runs 13 residues. Trimming removed 2 bases from V and 7 bases from J, with 12 bases in between. This chain's CDR3 is CASSFLLQNEAFF. DNA of the CDR3: TGTGCCAGCAGCTTCCTTTTACAGAATGAAGCTTTCTTT.

The rearrangement joins TRBV5-5 to TRBJ2-3; 7 positions agree with TRBD2. The CDR3 covers 15 residues. Germline V gene lookup returns CDR1 SGHKS and CDR2 YYEKEE (reference sequence). Trimming cost V 2 bases and J 0 bases; bases outside gene matches: 3. CDR3 protein: CASSFSGPSTDTQYF. CDR3 coding DNA: TGTGCCAGCAGCTTTAGCGGGCCGAGCACAGATACGCAGTATTTT.

V usage is TRBV30 and J usage is TRBJ2-5, with D possibly being TRBD1 (5 bases). The CDR3 extends over 15 amino acids. CDR1 is GTSNPN and CDR2 is SVGIG in the germline V gene (reference sequence). Trimming took 0 bases from V and 5 from J, leaving 16 bases between them. The CDR3 loop is CAWSVPQGMGETQYF. CDR3 coding DNA: TGTGCCTGGAGTGTACCCCAGGGAATGGGGGAGACCCAGTACTTC.

This clone appeared once. V gene TRBV28 combines with J gene TRBJ1-4, with 8 bases fitting TRBD1. The V gene's germline CDR1 is MDHEN and CDR2 SYDVKM. V shed 3 bases and J 5 bases; nucleotides not matched to a gene: 2. The CDR3 has 14 residues. The CDR3 coding sequence is TGTGCCAGCAGTTTCACAGGGGGAAATGAAAAACTGTTTTTT. Translating gives CASSFTGGNEKLFF.

This sequence joins TRBV5-1 and TRBJ1-5; the match to TRBD1 covers 7 bases. CDR1 and CDR2 from the germline V gene are SGHRS and YFSETQ. V was clipped by 0 bases and J by 5 bases; unmatched bases: 5. This CDR3 region has 15 residues. This CDR3 reads CASSLGQGPYQPQHF. CDR3 nucleotides: TGCGCCAGCAGCTTGGGACAGGGCCCCTATCAGCCCCAGCATTTT.

The V gene is TRBV24-1, the J gene TRBJ2-5; 8 nucleotides line up with TRBD1. Germline V CDR1 and CDR2: KGHDR, SFDVKD. Trimming cost V 3 bases and J 4 bases; bases outside gene matches: 9. CDR3 size: 16 residues. DNA of the CDR3: TGTGCCACCAGTGATGATAACCGGGACAGGTTAGAGACCCAGTACTTC. It is translated as CATSDDNRDRLETQYF.

The chain links TRBV19 to TRBJ1-5, with D perhaps TRBD1 (5 bases). The CDR3 is 13 residues long. From germline, CDR1 is LNHDA and CDR2 SQIVND (reference sequence). Trimming shortened V by 5 bases and J by 7 bases, and 12 bases separated the two germline ends. The CDR3 nucleotides are TGTGCCAGTAGTGTTCAGGGAACCCAGCCCCAGCATTTT. It is translated as CASSVQGTQPQHF. Using reference TRBV19 and TRBJ1-5 for the parts outside the CDR3, the full variable domain is DGGITQSPKYLFRKEGQNVTLSCEQNLNHDAMYWYRQDPGQGLRLIYYSQIVNDFQKGDIAEGYSVSREKKESFPLTVTSAQKNPTAFYLCASSVQGTQPQHFGDGTRLSIL.

V and J are TRBV19 and TRBJ1-5; TRBD1 agrees at 7 bases. The CDR3 is 16 amino acids. Trimming took 4 bases from V and 5 from J; bases not matched to a gene: 11. Germline values: CDR1 LNHDA, CDR2 SQIVND (reference sequence). As DNA, the CDR3 is TGTGCCAGTAGTACCCGCCGACAGGGAGGAGATCAGCCCCAGCATTTT. Amino acid sequence: CASSTRRQGGDQPQHF.

This clone has just one count. This chain links TRBV6-1 with TRBJ1-6; D uncertain. Per the germline V gene, CDR1 is MNHNS and CDR2 is SASEGT. V was cut by 3 bases and J by 7 bases, with 16 bases left in between. The CDR3 totals 16 residues. The CDR3 nucleotides read TGTGCCAGCAGTGAGGACTCACTTCCCAGGAATTCACCCCTCCACTTT. Its translation is CASSEDSLPRNSPLHF.

The chain has TRBV7-9 and TRBJ2-2; possibly TRBD1 for D (5 bases). The CDR3 runs to 15 residues. Between the trimmed V and J ends, which lost 6 bases and 0 bases, there was a span of 11 bases. The germline V gene has CDR1 SEHNR and CDR2 FQNEAQ (reference sequence). The CDR3 DNA reads as TGTGCCAGCAGGGACACTTCTCCGAACACCGGGGAGCTGTTTTTT. Translated: CASRDTSPNTGELFF. Full variable domain (rest looked up from reference TRBV7-9 and TRBJ2-2): DTGVSQNPRHKITKRGQNVTFRCDPISEHNRLYWYRQTLGQGPEFLTYFQNEAQLEKSRLLSDRFSAERPKGSFSTLEIQRTEQGDSAMYLCASRDTSPNTGELFFGEGSRLTVL.